The clone carrying this T cell receptor beta chain has just a few counts. What it binds is unknown. This entry comes from a study of T cell repertoires in cytomegalovirus infection. TCRdb reprocessed the reads with MiXCR, giving one entry per CDR3 protein. The sample includes approximately 500,000 distinct CDR3 sequences, roughly 34% seen only once; the top ten take about a sixth. The material sequenced was cultured PBMCs, taken from culture after CMV antigen stimulation. This receptor was obtained from a human donor in good health (CMV status not recorded). Some clones in this sample may be carry-over from other donors' samples.

The CDR3 DNA reads TGTGCCAGTAGTCCGAGGACAGGGACGCGGGCAGATACGCAGTATTTT. This gives the protein CASSPRTGTRADTQYF. The chain combines TRBV19 with TRBJ2-3; 8 bases agree with TRBD1. The CDR3 covers 16 residues. The germline V gene encodes CDR1 LNHDA and CDR2 SQIVND (reference sequence). V lost 5 bases and J lost 4; bases outside the gene matches: 11.